The 14 T cell receptor beta chains given below trace back to one sample, sequenced in a study of blood T cell repertoires in COVID-19. Some clones are missing from TCRdb's copy, which holds only in-frame ones; the method was immunoSEQ multiplex PCR. This table has almost 400,000 clones, about 89% appearing once. The material sequenced was peripheral blood. These receptors were taken from a woman in her sixties with COVID-19, enrolled during active disease.

The CDR3 coding sequence is TGTGCCAGCAGCCAAGATGGCAGTCTAGCCAAAAACATTCAGTACTTC. Its protein is CASSQDGSLAKNIQYF. The chain recombines TRBV14 with TRBJ2-4, with D unclear. Germline-derived CDR1 and CDR2 are SGHDN and FVKESK. Trimming pared 0 bases from V and 0 bases from J, leaving 9 bases between. The CDR3 runs to 16 residues.

The V call is TRBV30, the J call TRBJ1-5; D gene unclear. The CDR3 is made up of 12 amino acids. Germline V gene lookup returns CDR1 GTSNPN and CDR2 SVGIG (reference sequence). Deletions cut 2 bases from V and 9 bases from J, with 11 bases between. The CDR3 nucleotides read TGTGCCTGGAGTCCTCGGTTTGGGCCCCAGCATTTT. The encoded protein is CAWSPRFGPQHF.

The chain carries TRBV7-6 and TRBJ1-4; 8 nucleotides agree with TRBD1. Germline CDR1 and CDR2: SGHVS and FNYEAQ. J was trimmed by 5 bases and V by 4 bases; bases with no gene match: 6. The CDR3 totals 15 residues. DNA for the CDR3: TGTGCCAGCAGCTCCACAGGGGGGAAAAATGAAAAACTGTTTTTT. Its translation is CASSSTGGKNEKLFF.

The rearrangement uses TRBV7-8 and TRBJ1-3; D is possibly TRBD1 (6 bases). The CDR3 length is 15 residues. CDR1 SGHVS and CDR2 FQNEAQ come from the germline V gene. V lost 6 bases, J lost 0 bases, and 12 bases lay in between. The CDR3 DNA follows: TGTGCCAGCAGTATTACAGGGAGCTCTGGAAACACCATATATTTT. Its protein product is CASSITGSSGNTIYF.

The V and J genes are TRBV28 and TRBJ1-1, with D unresolved. The CDR3 is 12 residues long. V gave up 6 bases and J gave up 1 base, with 6 bases separating them. Germline V CDR1 and CDR2: MDHEN, SYDVKM. In DNA, the CDR3 is TGTGCCAGCAGCTATAGGAACACTGAAGCTTTCTTT. Its translation is CASSYRNTEAFF.

The rearrangement joins TRBV7-3 to TRBJ2-6, with 7 positions matching TRBD1. Germline lookup yields CDR1 SGHTA and CDR2 FQGTGA. V was pared by 6 bases and J by 0 bases, with 2 bases of the junction left unmatched. The CDR3 contains 15 residues. CDR3 coding DNA: TGTGCCAGCAGAGCAGGGGGCTCTGGGGCCAACGTCCTGACTTTC. Its protein product is CASRAGGSGANVLTF.

This rearrangement joins TRBV28 to TRBJ2-1, with D maybe TRBD1 (7 bases). The CDR3 contains 15 residues. V lost 3 bases, J lost 6 bases, and 15 bases lay in between. Germline V lookup: CDR1 MDHEN, CDR2 SYDVKM. In DNA, the CDR3 is TGTGCCAGCAGTTTCAGGGGGGATTTGGGCAATGAGCAGTTCTTC. Encoded protein: CASSFRGDLGNEQFF.

The chain is built from TRBV29-1 and TRBJ2-1; weak D call: TRBD1 (5 bases). The CDR3 consists of 10 residues. V lost 2 bases, J lost 9 bases, and 5 bases lay in between. Germline CDR1 SQVTM, CDR2 ANQGSEA. CDR3 bases: TGCAGCGTTGAAAGGGGTGAGCAGTTCTTC. Amino acids: CSVERGEQFF.

The chain recombines TRBV6-6 with TRBJ1-5, with D possibly matching TRBD1 (5 bases). V lost 6 bases and J lost 4, with 13 bases in between. The CDR3 loop spans 14 amino acids. The germline gives CDR1 MNHNY, CDR2 SVGAGI (reference sequence). CDR3 region: CASSQEGTNQPQHF. CDR3 in DNA: TGTGCCAGCAGCCAAGAAGGGACTAATCAGCCCCAGCATTTT.

The rearrangement links TRBV7-2 to TRBJ2-1, with TRBD1 as a possible D gene (6 bases). The germline V gene has CDR1 SGHTA and CDR2 FQGNSA. This CDR3 comprises 16 residues. V gave up 4 bases and J gave up 4 bases, with 17 bases separating them. DNA for the CDR3: TGTGCCAGCAGCTCCGAAGTCTGGGGGCAGTACAATGAGCAGTTCTTC. Translation: CASSSEVWGQYNEQFF.

The rearrangement joins TRBV7-3 to TRBJ2-1; D gene uncertain. Trimming shortened V by 3 bases and J by 5 bases, and 8 bases separated the two germline ends. Germline V gene lookup returns CDR1 SGHTA and CDR2 FQGTGA. This CDR3 spans 13 amino acids. The CDR3 is CASSFRLHNEQFF. In DNA form, the CDR3 reads TGTGCCAGCAGCTTTAGACTGCACAATGAGCAGTTCTTC.

The genes are TRBV21-1 and TRBJ1-5; the table assigns TRBD1, which was not confirmed against the DNA. TRBV21-1 is classified as a pseudogene. The CDR3 contains 18 residues. The CDR3 coding sequence is TGTGCCAGCAGCATCGATTGGCAGGGAAAAGGCCACAATCAGCCCCAGCATTTT. Residues: CASSIDWQGKGHNQPQHF.

The chain employs TRBV24-1 and TRBJ2-3; the D is unclear. Germline V gives CDR1 KGHDR, CDR2 SFDVKD. The V end lost 5 bases, the J end lost 1 base, and 6 bases lay between the germline ends. The CDR3 is made up of 13 amino acids. The CDR3 here is CATSAAGTDTQYF. The CDR3 DNA follows: TGTGCCACCAGTGCGGCGGGCACAGATACGCAGTATTTT.

This chain joins TRBV20-1 and TRBJ1-2; TRBD1 is a possible D gene (5 bases). The length of the CDR3 is 11 residues. V was shortened by 3 bases and J by 7 bases, with 9 bases between the two germline ends. Germline V lookup: CDR1 DFQATT, CDR2 SNEGSKA (reference sequence). The CDR3, as DNA: TGCAGTGCTAGCATAGGGGTTGGCTACACCTTC. It codes for CSASIGVGYTF.